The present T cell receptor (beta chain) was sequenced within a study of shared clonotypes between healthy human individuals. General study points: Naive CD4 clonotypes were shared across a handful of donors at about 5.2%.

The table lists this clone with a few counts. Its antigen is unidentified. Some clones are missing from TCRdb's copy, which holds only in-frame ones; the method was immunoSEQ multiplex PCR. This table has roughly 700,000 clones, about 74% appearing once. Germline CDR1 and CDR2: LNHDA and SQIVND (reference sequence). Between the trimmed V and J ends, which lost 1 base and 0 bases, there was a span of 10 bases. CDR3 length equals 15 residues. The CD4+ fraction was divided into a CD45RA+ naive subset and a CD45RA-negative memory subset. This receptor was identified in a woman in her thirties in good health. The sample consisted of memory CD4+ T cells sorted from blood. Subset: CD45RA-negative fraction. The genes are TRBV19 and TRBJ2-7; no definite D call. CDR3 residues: CASSIGASPSYEQYF. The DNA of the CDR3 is TGTGCCAGTAGTATAGGAGCGTCCCCCTCCTACGAGCAGTACTTC.